This T cell receptor beta chain was recorded in a study of Tregs in tolerant kidney transplant recipients. Trimming took 5 bases from V and 7 from J, leaving 14 bases between them. Germline assignment: CDR1 MNHNS and CDR2 SASEGT. This CDR3 is 13 amino acids long. Assay: immunoSEQ multiplex PCR; the TCRdb copy retains only in-frame clones and omits some. Here the sample table reports under 55,000 clones. Concerning this clone itself: The CDR3 end falls 3 residues outside the read, so it is completed with the germline J gene.

Source: CD4+ T cells from blood, taken before the transplant. This chain joins TRBV6-1 and TRBJ1-2; possibly TRBD1 for D (5 bases). This TCR came from a human donor who received a combined kidney and bone marrow transplant. The part of the CDR3 DNA that was read is TGTGCCAGCAGTAAAGTCGGGGGTGGTGGC. Its translation: CASSKVGGGG. The whole CDR3 sequence is CASSKVGGGGYTF.